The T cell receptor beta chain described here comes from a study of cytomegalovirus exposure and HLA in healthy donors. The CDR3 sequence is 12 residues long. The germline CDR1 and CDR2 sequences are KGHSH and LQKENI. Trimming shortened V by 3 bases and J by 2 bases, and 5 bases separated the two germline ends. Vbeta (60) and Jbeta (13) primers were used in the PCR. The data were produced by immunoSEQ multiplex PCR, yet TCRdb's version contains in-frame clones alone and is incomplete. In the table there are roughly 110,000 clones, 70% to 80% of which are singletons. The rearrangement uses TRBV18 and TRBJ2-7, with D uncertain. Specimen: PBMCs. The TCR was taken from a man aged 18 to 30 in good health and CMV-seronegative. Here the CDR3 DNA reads TGTGCCAGCTCACCCGGTACCTACGAGCAGTACTTC. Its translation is CASSPGTYEQYF.